The clone carrying this T cell receptor beta chain has only a few counts. The sample is drawn from a study of shared clonotypes between healthy human individuals. Germline CDR1 MNHNS, CDR2 SASEGT. V gave up 2 bases and J gave up 1 base, with 5 bases separating them. The CDR3 runs to 14 residues. HIV-negative, healthy adults without recent acute infections or vaccinations were the donors. The input for sorted-subset replicate PCRs was approximately 200 ng DNA, tens of thousands of T cell genomes. Method: immunoSEQ multiplex PCR; TCRdb's copy keeps in-frame clones and lacks some. The table records roughly 2.2 million clones, 80% to 95% of them present only once.

The chain has TRBV6-1 and TRBJ2-2; no clear D. The sample comprised naive CD4+ T cells from PBMCs. Subset of the sample: CD45RA+ positively selected. This TCR was recovered from a young man in good health. Some clones in this sample may be carry-over from other donors' samples. The CDR3 DNA reads TGTGCCAGCAGTGAAAGGTGGAACACCGGGGAGCTGTTTTTT. Residues: CASSERWNTGELFF.